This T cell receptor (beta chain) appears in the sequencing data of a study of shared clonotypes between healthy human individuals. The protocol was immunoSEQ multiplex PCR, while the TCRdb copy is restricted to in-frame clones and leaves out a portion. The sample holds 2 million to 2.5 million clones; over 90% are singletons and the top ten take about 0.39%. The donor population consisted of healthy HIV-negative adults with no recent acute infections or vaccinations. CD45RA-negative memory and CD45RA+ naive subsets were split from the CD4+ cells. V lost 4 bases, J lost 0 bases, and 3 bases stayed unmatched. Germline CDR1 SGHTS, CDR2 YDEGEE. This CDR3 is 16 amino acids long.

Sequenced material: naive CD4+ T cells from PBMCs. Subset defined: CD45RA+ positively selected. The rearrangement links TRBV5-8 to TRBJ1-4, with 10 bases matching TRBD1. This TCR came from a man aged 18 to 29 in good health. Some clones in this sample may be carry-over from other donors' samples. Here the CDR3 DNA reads TGTGCCAGCAGCGCCGGGACAGGGGCAACTAATGAAAAACTGTTTTTT. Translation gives CASSAGTGATNEKLFF. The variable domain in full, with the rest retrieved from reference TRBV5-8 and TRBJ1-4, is EAGVTQSPTHLIKTRGQQATLRCSPISGHTSVYWYQQALGLGLQFLLWYDEGEERNRGNFPPRFSGRQFPNYSSELNVNALELEDSALYLCASSAGTGATNEKLFFGSGTQLSVL.